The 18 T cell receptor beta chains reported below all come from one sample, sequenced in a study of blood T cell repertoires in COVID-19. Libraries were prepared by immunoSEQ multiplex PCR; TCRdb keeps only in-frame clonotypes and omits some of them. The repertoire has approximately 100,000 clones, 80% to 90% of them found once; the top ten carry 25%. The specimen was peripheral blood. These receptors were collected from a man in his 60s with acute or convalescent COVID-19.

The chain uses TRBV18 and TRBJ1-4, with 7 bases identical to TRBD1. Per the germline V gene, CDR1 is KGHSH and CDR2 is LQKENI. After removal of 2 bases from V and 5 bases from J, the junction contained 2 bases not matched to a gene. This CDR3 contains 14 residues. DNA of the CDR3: TGTGCCAGCTCACCAGGGACAGAGAATGAAAAACTGTTTTTT. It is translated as CASSPGTENEKLFF.

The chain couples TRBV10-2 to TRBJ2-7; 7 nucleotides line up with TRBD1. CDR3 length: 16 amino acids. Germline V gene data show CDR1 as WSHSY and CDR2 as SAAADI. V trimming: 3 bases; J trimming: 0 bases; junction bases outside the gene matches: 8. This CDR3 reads CASSDPGQSSSYEQYF. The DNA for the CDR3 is TGCGCCAGCAGTGACCCGGGACAGTCGAGCTCCTACGAGCAGTACTTC.

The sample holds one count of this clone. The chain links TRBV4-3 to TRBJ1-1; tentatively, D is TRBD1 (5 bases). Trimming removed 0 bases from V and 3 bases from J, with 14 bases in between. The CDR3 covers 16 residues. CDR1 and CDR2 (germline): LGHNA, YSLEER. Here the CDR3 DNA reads TGCGCCAGCAGCCAAGAGGGCCCCCCGGGGGACACTGAAGCTTTCTTT. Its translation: CASSQEGPPGDTEAFF.

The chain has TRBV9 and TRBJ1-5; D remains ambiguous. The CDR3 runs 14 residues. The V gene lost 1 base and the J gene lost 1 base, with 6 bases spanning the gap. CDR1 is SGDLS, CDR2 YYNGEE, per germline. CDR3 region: CASSVTPSNQPQHF. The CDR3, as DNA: TGTGCCAGCAGCGTAACACCGAGCAATCAGCCCCAGCATTTT.

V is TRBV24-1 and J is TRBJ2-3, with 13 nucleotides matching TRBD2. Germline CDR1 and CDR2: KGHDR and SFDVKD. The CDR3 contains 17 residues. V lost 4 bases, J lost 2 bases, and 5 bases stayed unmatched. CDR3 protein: CATSDPGLAGDTDTQYF. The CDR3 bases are TGTGCCACCAGTGACCCCGGACTAGCGGGGGACACAGATACGCAGTATTTT.

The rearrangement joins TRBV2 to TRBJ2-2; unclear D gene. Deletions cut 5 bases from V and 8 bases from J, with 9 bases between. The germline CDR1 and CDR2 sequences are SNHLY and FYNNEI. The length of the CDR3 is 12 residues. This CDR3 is CASSYISGELFF. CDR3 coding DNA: TGTGCCAGCAGTTATATCTCTGGGGAGCTGTTTTTT.

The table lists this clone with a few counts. DNA of the CDR3: TGTGCCAGCAGTTTAACAATGGATACGCAGTATTTT. This codes for CASSLTMDTQYF. The chain recombines TRBV27 with TRBJ2-3; D is uncertain. Germline-derived CDR1 and CDR2 are MNHEY and SMNVEV (reference sequence). There are 12 residues in the CDR3. V dropped 2 bases and J dropped 6 bases, with 6 bases sitting between them.

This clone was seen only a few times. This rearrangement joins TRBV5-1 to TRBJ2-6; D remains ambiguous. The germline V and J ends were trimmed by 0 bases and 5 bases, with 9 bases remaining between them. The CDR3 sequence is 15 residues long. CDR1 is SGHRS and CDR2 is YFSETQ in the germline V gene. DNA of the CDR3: TGCGCCAGCAGCTTGGGGAGTGGCTGGGCCAACGTCCTGACTTTC. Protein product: CASSLGSGWANVLTF.

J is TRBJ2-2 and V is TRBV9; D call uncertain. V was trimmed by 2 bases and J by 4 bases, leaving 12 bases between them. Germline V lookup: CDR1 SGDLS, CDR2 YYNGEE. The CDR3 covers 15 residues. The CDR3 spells CASSVGSTLTGELFF. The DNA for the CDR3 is TGTGCCAGCAGCGTGGGTAGCACCCTCACCGGGGAGCTGTTTTTT.

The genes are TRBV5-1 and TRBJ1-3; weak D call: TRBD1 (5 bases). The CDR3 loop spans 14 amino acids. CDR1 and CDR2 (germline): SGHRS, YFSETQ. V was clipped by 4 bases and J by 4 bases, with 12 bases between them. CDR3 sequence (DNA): TGCGCCAGCAGCCGCGGGGGTGAAGGAAACACCATATATTTT. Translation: CASSRGGEGNTIYF. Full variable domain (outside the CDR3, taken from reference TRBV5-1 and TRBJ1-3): KAGVTQTPRYLIKTRGQQVTLSCSPISGHRSVSWYQQTPGQGLQFLFEYFSETQRNKGNFPGRFSGRQFSNSRSEMNVSTLELGDSALYLCASSRGGEGNTIYFGEGSWLTVV.

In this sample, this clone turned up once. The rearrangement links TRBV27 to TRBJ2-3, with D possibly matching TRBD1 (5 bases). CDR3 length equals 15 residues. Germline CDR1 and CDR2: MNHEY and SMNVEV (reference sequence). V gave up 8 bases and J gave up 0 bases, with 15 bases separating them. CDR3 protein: CASEEGEASTDTQYF. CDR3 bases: TGTGCCAGCGAGGAAGGGGAAGCTAGCACAGATACGCAGTATTTT.

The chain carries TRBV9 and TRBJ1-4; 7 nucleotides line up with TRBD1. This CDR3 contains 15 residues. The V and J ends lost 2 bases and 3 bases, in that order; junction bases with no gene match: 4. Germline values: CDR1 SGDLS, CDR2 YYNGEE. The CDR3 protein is CASSVSTGPNEKLFF. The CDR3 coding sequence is TGTGCCAGCAGCGTGTCGACAGGGCCTAATGAAAAACTGTTTTTT.

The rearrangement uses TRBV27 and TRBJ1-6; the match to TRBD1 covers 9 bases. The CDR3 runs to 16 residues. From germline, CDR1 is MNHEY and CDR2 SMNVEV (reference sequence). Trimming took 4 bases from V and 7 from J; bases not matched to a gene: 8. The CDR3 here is CASSSGQGRNNSPLHF. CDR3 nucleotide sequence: TGTGCCAGCAGTTCGGGACAGGGAAGGAACAATTCACCCCTCCACTTT.

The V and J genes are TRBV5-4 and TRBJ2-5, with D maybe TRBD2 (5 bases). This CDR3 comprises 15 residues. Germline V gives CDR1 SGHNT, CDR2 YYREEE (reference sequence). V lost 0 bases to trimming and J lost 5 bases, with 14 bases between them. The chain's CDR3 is CASSLGRGERETQYF. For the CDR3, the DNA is TGTGCCAGCAGCTTGGGGCGTGGGGAGAGGGAGACCCAGTACTTC.

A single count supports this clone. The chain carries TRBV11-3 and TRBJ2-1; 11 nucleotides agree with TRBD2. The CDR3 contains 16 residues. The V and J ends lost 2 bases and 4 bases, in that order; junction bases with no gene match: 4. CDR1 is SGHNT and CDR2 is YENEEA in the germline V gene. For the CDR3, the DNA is TGTGCCAGCAGCTTACATACTAGCGGGGGTTACAATGAGCAGTTCTTC. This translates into CASSLHTSGGYNEQFF.

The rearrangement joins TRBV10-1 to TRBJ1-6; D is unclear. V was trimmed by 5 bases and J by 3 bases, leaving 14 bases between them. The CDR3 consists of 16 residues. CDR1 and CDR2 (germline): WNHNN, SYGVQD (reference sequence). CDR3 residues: CASSTRHPRYNSPLHF. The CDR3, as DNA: TGCGCCAGCAGTACGAGACATCCCCGCTATAATTCACCCCTCCACTTT.

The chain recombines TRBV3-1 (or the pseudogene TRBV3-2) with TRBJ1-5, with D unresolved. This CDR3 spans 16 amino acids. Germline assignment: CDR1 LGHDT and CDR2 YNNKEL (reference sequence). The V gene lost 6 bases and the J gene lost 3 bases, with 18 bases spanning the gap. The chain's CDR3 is CASSRGNSASNQPQHF. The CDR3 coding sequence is TGTGCCAGCAGTCGGGGAAACAGCGCCTCCAATCAGCCCCAGCATTTT.

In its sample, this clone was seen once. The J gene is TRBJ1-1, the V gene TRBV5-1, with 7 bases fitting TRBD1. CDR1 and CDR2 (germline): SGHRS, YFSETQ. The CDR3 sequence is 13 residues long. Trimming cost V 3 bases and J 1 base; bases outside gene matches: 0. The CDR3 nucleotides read TGCGCCAGCAGCTGGGACAGGAACACTGAAGCTTTCTTT. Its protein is CASSWDRNTEAFF.